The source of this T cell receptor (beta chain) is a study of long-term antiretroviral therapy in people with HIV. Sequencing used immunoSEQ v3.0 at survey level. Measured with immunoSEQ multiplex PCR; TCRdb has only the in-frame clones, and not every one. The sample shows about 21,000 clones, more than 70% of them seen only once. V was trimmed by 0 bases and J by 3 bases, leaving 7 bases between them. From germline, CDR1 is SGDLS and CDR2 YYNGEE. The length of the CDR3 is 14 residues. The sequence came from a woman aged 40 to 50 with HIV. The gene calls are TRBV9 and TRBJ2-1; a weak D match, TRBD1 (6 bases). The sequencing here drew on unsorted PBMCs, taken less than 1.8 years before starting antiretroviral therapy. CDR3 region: CASSVGDNYNEQFF. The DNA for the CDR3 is TGTGCCAGCAGCGTAGGGGACAACTACAATGAGCAGTTCTTC.